The next 20 T cell receptor beta chains were all read from a single sample in a study of shared clonotypes between healthy human individuals. Only in-frame clones appear in the TCRdb table, and some are missing; sequencing was by immunoSEQ multiplex PCR. In the table there are roughly 1,600,000 clones, approximately 98.5% of which are singletons. Sequencing was done on a sample of naive CD4+ T cells sorted from blood. Stated subset: CD45RA+ positively selected. These TCRs come from a man under 40 in good health.

The chain links TRBV14 to TRBJ2-1, with TRBD2 matching over 11 bases. The CDR3 totals 16 residues. CDR1 is SGHDN, CDR2 FVKESK, per germline. J gave up 8 bases and V 3 bases, and 9 bases lay outside the gene matches. The CDR3 reads CASSQISGRARDEQFF. DNA for the CDR3: TGTGCCAGCAGCCAGATTAGCGGGAGGGCAAGGGATGAGCAGTTCTTC.

This chain links TRBV10-3 with TRBJ2-7, with 9 positions matching TRBD2. V trimming: 3 bases; J trimming: 0 bases; junction bases outside the gene matches: 6. Germline CDR1 is ENHRY and CDR2 is SYGVKD. The CDR3 runs 16 residues. The CDR3 nucleotides are TGTGCCATCAGTGAAAAGACTAGCGGTGACTCCTACGAGCAGTACTTC. It codes for CAISEKTSGDSYEQYF.

The chain is built from TRBV28 and TRBJ2-7; 7 nucleotides align to TRBD2. The ends lost 2 bases at V and 7 bases at J; junction bases unmatched: 14. The CDR3 spans 16 residues. Germline CDR1 and CDR2: MDHEN and SYDVKM. The CDR3 region has the DNA TGTGCCAGCAGTTTAAATGGCGGGAGACTCTCGCGGGAGCAGTACTTC. It codes for CASSLNGGRLSREQYF. The variable domain in full, with the rest retrieved from reference TRBV28 and TRBJ2-7, is DVKVTQSSRYLVKRTGEKVFLECVQDMDHENMFWYRQDPGLGLRLIYFSYDVKMKEKGDIPEGYSVSREKKERFSLILESASTNQTSMYLCASSLNGGRLSREQYFGPGTRLTVT.

This clone was observed a single time. The chain couples TRBV15 to TRBJ2-7; no clear D gene. V dropped 7 bases and J dropped 0 bases, with 7 bases sitting between them. CDR3 length: 12 residues. The V gene's germline CDR1 is LNHNV and CDR2 YYDKDF (reference sequence). The CDR3 is CATIVSSYEQYF. DNA for the CDR3: TGTGCCACCATCGTCAGCTCCTACGAGCAGTACTTC. The whole variable domain, remainder taken from reference TRBV15 and TRBJ2-7, is DAMVIQNPRYQVTQFGKPVTLSCSQTLNHNVMYWYQQKSSQAPKLLFHYYDKDFNNEADTPDNFQSRRPNTSFCFLDIRSPGLGDTAMYLCATIVSSYEQYFGPGTRLTVT.

V and J are TRBV5-6 and TRBJ2-7; D gene unclear. The CDR3 runs to 13 residues. CDR1 SGHDT and CDR2 YYEEEE come from the germline V gene. V lost 2 bases and J lost 0, with 6 bases in between. The CDR3 here is CASSFFGSYEQYF. In nucleotides, the CDR3 is TGTGCCAGCAGCTTTTTTGGCTCCTACGAGCAGTACTTC.

The chain links TRBV2 to TRBJ2-5; unclear D gene. Germline-derived CDR1 and CDR2 are SNHLY and FYNNEI. Trimming removed 10 bases at V and 5 bases at J, with 20 bases between. The CDR3 runs 14 residues. The CDR3 loop reads CAISNPFPVETQYF. The DNA of the CDR3 is TGTGCCATATCAAACCCGTTCCCGGTGGAGACCCAGTACTTC.

The chain is built from TRBV2 and TRBJ2-5; tentatively, D is TRBD2 (7 bases). The CDR3 is 13 amino acids. The germline CDR1 and CDR2 sequences are SNHLY and FYNNEI. Trimming took 11 bases from V and 1 from J, leaving 14 bases between them. Here the CDR3 reads CAGTRGAQETQYF. The CDR3 DNA reads as TGTGCCGGGACCCGGGGGGCCCAAGAGACCCAGTACTTC.

This chain links TRBV7-9 with TRBJ2-7; perhaps TRBD1 as D (5 bases). The CDR3 is made up of 14 amino acids. The V gene lost 4 bases and the J gene lost 0 bases, with 10 bases spanning the gap. Germline V gene data show CDR1 as SEHNR and CDR2 as FQNEAQ (reference sequence). The CDR3 DNA reads TGTGCCAGCAGCTCCTACAGGATCTCCTACGAGCAGTACTTC. Translation gives CASSSYRISYEQYF.

This clone was recorded many times. V is TRBV28 and J is TRBJ1-2; D not certain. There are 11 residues in the CDR3. V was shortened by 7 bases and J by 7 bases, with 10 bases between the two germline ends. Germline lookup yields CDR1 MDHEN and CDR2 SYDVKM. For the CDR3, the DNA is TGTGCCAGCACCATAGCCGGTGGCTACACCTTC. Protein product: CASTIAGGYTF.

The chain recombines TRBV4-1 with TRBJ2-7; a possible D gene is TRBD2 (6 bases). V lost 1 base and J 7 bases, leaving 20 bases between the germline ends. Per germline, CDR1 MGHRA and CDR2 YSYEKL. This CDR3 spans 16 amino acids. CDR3 bases: TGCGCCAGCAGCCAAGTAACGGGAGTTCCACAAGTGGAGCAGTACTTC. This encodes CASSQVTGVPQVEQYF.

This chain joins TRBV5-4 and TRBJ1-2; perhaps TRBD1 as D (6 bases). CDR1 and CDR2 (germline): SGHNT, YYREEE (reference sequence). Trimming took 3 bases from V and 7 from J, leaving 13 bases between them. The CDR3 consists of 13 residues. The CDR3 DNA sequence: TGTGCCAGCAGCTCACAGGGCTCGGGTGGCTACACCTTC. It specifies CASSSQGSGGYTF.

J is TRBJ2-3 and V is TRBV5-1; TRBD2 is a possible D gene (6 bases). This CDR3 contains 17 residues. The germline V and J ends were trimmed by 0 bases and 6 bases, with 20 bases remaining between them. Germline CDR1 is SGHRS and CDR2 is YFSETQ. The CDR3 loop reads CASSLELAREYGDTQYF. Written as DNA, the CDR3 is TGCGCCAGCAGCTTGGAACTAGCAAGAGAGTATGGGGATACGCAGTATTTT.

The V and J genes are TRBV25-1 and TRBJ1-1; tentatively, D is TRBD1 (6 bases). V was shortened by 7 bases and J by 0 bases, with 9 bases between the two germline ends. Germline V gene sequence: CDR1 MGHDK, CDR2 SYGVNS. The CDR3 sequence is 13 residues long. CDR3 amino acids: CASTRGMNTEAFF. CDR3 nucleotide sequence: TGTGCCAGCACCAGGGGAATGAACACTGAAGCTTTCTTT.

The chain uses TRBV7-9 and TRBJ2-7; the D gene is possibly TRBD1 (6 bases). In germline, CDR1 is SEHNR, CDR2 FQNEAQ (reference sequence). CDR3 length: 13 amino acids. V was shortened by 5 bases and J by 9 bases, with 17 bases between the two germline ends. CDR3 protein: CASSRETGWSQYF. Written as DNA, the CDR3 is TGTGCCAGCAGCAGAGAGACAGGCTGGTCGCAGTACTTC.

The rearrangement joins TRBV30 to TRBJ2-3, with TRBD2 as a possible D gene (5 bases). Germline-derived CDR1 and CDR2 are GTSNPN and SVGIG (reference sequence). Trimming removed 3 bases from V and 7 bases from J, with 14 bases in between. The CDR3 sequence is 13 residues long. The CDR3 sequence: CAWSSGGIHTQYF. The DNA of the CDR3 is TGTGCCTGGAGCTCAGGAGGAATACATACGCAGTATTTT.

The rearrangement uses TRBV7-6 and TRBJ2-5, with 7 bases that match TRBD1. The V gene end was trimmed by 1 base and the J gene end by 3 bases; junction bases not matched to a gene: 5. Germline loops: CDR1 SGHVS, CDR2 FNYEAQ. There are 15 residues in the CDR3. The CDR3 nucleotides read TGTGCCAGCAGCTTAGGGACAGGAGGAGAAGAGACCCAGTACTTC. It encodes CASSLGTGGEETQYF.

The chain has TRBV28 and TRBJ2-3; 9 nucleotides match TRBD2. Germline V lookup: CDR1 MDHEN, CDR2 SYDVKM. J lost 4 bases, V lost 6 bases, and 8 bases had no gene match. The CDR3 is made up of 15 amino acids. As DNA, the CDR3 is TGTGCCAGCAGCACTCCGGGACTAGCTTCAGATACGCAGTATTTT. Translation gives CASSTPGLASDTQYF.

The chain links TRBV5-1 to TRBJ1-2, with 7 nucleotides matching TRBD1. J lost 5 bases, V lost 4 bases, and 11 bases had no gene match. CDR3 length: 15 amino acids. Germline values: CDR1 SGHRS, CDR2 YFSETQ. The CDR3 reads CASSLGTAAEYGYTF. CDR3 coding DNA: TGCGCCAGCAGCCTCGGGACAGCAGCTGAGTATGGCTACACCTTC.

The rearrangement joins TRBV11-2 to TRBJ2-5, with 7 bases matching TRBD2. The CDR3 spans 16 residues. Germline-derived CDR1 and CDR2 are SGHAT and FQNNGV. V was clipped by 2 bases and J by 5 bases; unmatched bases: 11. The CDR3 region is CASSLNRRGEGETQYF. In nucleotides, the CDR3 is TGTGCCAGCAGCTTAAATCGTCGCGGGGAGGGGGAGACCCAGTACTTC.

J is TRBJ1-1 and V is TRBV6-5; D uncertain. This CDR3 has 13 amino acids. V lost 5 bases to trimming and J lost 4 bases, with 11 bases between them. Germline V gene lookup returns CDR1 MNHEY and CDR2 SVGAGI. In DNA, the CDR3 is TGTGCCAGCAGTGGGTTCAAGGGCACTGAAGCTTTCTTT. Translating it yields CASSGFKGTEAFF.